These 25 T cell receptor beta chains originate from one sample sequenced in a study of T cells after yellow fever vaccination. TCRdb reprocessed the 5' RACE reads with MiXCR, giving one entry per CDR3 protein. Of around 530,000 distinct CDR3 sequences in the sample, less than 20% are singletons; the top ten hold roughly 17%. The sequences come from PBMCs, collected less than 6 days after the first yellow fever vaccination. The receptors stem from a man in his late teens or twenties who received the YFV17D yellow fever vaccine.

This chain joins TRBV4-1 and TRBJ1-6; 7 positions agree with TRBD1. The V segment lost 1 base and the J segment 7 bases; nucleotides outside the gene matches: 7. CDR3 size: 16 residues. The V gene's germline CDR1 is MGHRA and CDR2 YSYEKL. The CDR3 loop is CASSQGELQGNSPLHF. The CDR3 nucleotides read TGCGCCAGCAGCCAAGGTGAACTACAGGGGAATTCACCCCTCCACTTT.

This clonotype has a handful of counts. The V gene is TRBV24-1, the J gene TRBJ2-2; D gene unclear. Germline CDR1 reads KGHDR; CDR2 reads SFDVKD. The V end lost 3 bases, the J end lost 0 bases, and 7 bases lay between the germline ends. This CDR3 region has 15 residues. The CDR3 spells CATSDSRTNTGELFF. The CDR3 DNA reads TGTGCCACCAGTGATAGTCGAACGAACACCGGGGAGCTGTTTTTT.

V usage is TRBV19 and J usage is TRBJ2-1; D remains ambiguous. The length of the CDR3 is 17 residues. With 5 bases removed from V and 3 bases from J, the gap between germline ends came to 20 bases. Germline V gene lookup returns CDR1 LNHDA and CDR2 SQIVND (reference sequence). The CDR3 here is CASSADSTALGYNEQFF. CDR3 nucleotide sequence: TGTGCCAGTAGTGCCGATAGTACCGCCCTAGGCTACAATGAGCAGTTCTTC.

This chain links TRBV6-5 with TRBJ2-7; D unresolved. The CDR3 runs 14 residues. V dropped 0 bases and J dropped 3 bases, with 9 bases sitting between them. Germline CDR1 MNHEY, CDR2 SVGAGI. Here the CDR3 reads CASSYSRPCYEQYV. The CDR3 coding sequence is TGTGCCAGCAGTTACTCGAGACCCTGCTACGAGCAGTACGTC.

This clonotype was picked up a small number of times. An end of the junction differs from the germline gene, which may be a read error. V usage is TRBV18 and J usage is TRBJ1-2; a weak D match, TRBD1 (5 bases). CDR1 and CDR2 (germline): KGHSH, LQKENI. The CDR3 extends over 16 amino acids. This CDR3 is CATSAFGTTANYGYTF. DNA of the CDR3: TGTGCCACCTCAGCCTTCGGGACTACGGCTAACTATGGCTACACCTTC.

The V and J genes are TRBV20-1 and TRBJ2-7; TRBD1 matches 7 bases. The CDR3 runs 15 residues. In germline, CDR1 is DFQATT, CDR2 SNEGSKA (reference sequence). The V gene end was trimmed by 1 base and the J gene end by 0 bases; junction bases not matched to a gene: 6. CDR3 residues: CSARGDSPVSYEQYF. In nucleotides, the CDR3 is TGCAGTGCTAGAGGGGACAGTCCCGTCTCCTACGAGCAGTACTTC.

The CDR3 region is CSASVLAGFQETQYF. CDR3 nucleotide sequence: TGCAGTGCTAGTGTCCTAGCGGGGTTCCAAGAGACCCAGTACTTC. The chain combines TRBV20-1 with TRBJ2-5, with 9 bases fitting TRBD2. The germline gives CDR1 DFQATT, CDR2 SNEGSKA (reference sequence). The CDR3 runs to 15 residues. J was trimmed by 1 base and V by 3 bases; bases with no gene match: 6.

V usage is TRBV7-9 and J usage is TRBJ2-1, with D possibly TRBD2 on 5 matching bases. Trimming cost V 3 bases and J 6 bases, with 9 bases left between them. CDR1 SEHNR and CDR2 FQNEAQ come from the germline V gene (reference sequence). The CDR3 consists of 13 residues. The CDR3 DNA reads TGTGCCAGCAGCTTTTGGAGCGGCAATGAGCAGTTCTTC. It yields the protein CASSFWSGNEQFF.

In this sample, this clonotype turned up a few times. The CDR3 sequence is CASRPPIQETQYF. The CDR3 coding sequence is TGTGCCAGCAGACCACCGATACAAGAGACCCAGTACTTC. The chain carries TRBV6-2 or TRBV6-3 and TRBJ2-5; D gene unclear. This CDR3 has 13 amino acids. V shed 6 bases and J shed 2 bases, with 10 bases lying between them. Germline V gives CDR1 MNHEY, CDR2 SVGEGT.

The chain carries TRBV28 and TRBJ1-3, with a tentative D call TRBD1 (5 bases). V dropped 8 bases and J dropped 5 bases, with 13 bases sitting between them. This CDR3 spans 13 amino acids. Per the germline V gene, CDR1 is MDHEN and CDR2 is SYDVKM. The CDR3 nucleotides are TGTGCCAGCGGGGACCTTCCAAGAAACACCATATATTTT. Its protein is CASGDLPRNTIYF.

The gene calls are TRBV12-3 or TRBV12-4 and TRBJ2-2; D uncertain. CDR3 length: 15 residues. The V gene lost 0 bases and the J gene lost 4 bases, with 9 bases spanning the gap. The CDR3 bases are TGTGCCAGCAGTTTAGCGCATCTGGGCACCGGGGAGCTGTTTTTT. Translation gives CASSLAHLGTGELFF.

This chain links TRBV19 with TRBJ2-7; D not resolved. Per germline, CDR1 LNHDA and CDR2 SQIVND (reference sequence). With 4 bases removed from V and 6 bases from J, the gap between germline ends came to 13 bases. This CDR3 contains 13 residues. The CDR3 sequence: CASSTRPGLEQYF. CDR3 sequence (DNA): TGTGCCAGTAGTACGCGGCCCGGGCTCGAGCAGTACTTC.

V and J are TRBV7-8 and TRBJ2-7; a possible D gene is TRBD2 (6 bases). The V gene lost 0 bases and the J gene lost 5 bases, with 11 bases spanning the gap. The CDR3 totals 14 residues. The germline V gene encodes CDR1 SGHVS and CDR2 FQNEAQ. The DNA of the CDR3 is TGTGCCAGCAGCTTAGCGTGGAGGGAACACGAGCAGTACGTC. This codes for CASSLAWREHEQYV.

This chain joins TRBV28 and TRBJ1-5; D remains ambiguous. Trimming left V 6 bases short and J 3 bases short, with 9 bases between. This CDR3 contains 13 residues. Germline V gene data show CDR1 as MDHEN and CDR2 as SYDVKM. The CDR3 spells CASRSYTNQPQHF. The CDR3 DNA follows: TGTGCCAGCAGGTCCTATACCAATCAGCCCCAGCATTTT.

The rearrangement links TRBV11-1 to TRBJ2-3; D tentatively reads TRBD1 or TRBD2 (5 bases each). The CDR3 loop spans 19 amino acids. V was pared by 0 bases and J by 1 base, with 20 bases between. Germline V gene lookup returns CDR1 SGHAT and CDR2 FQDESV (reference sequence). The CDR3, as DNA: TGTGCCAGCAGCTTAGCGAGGGGCTTCGTCTCTATTGGCACAGATACGCAGTATTTT. Protein: CASSLARGFVSIGTDTQYF. The whole variable domain, remainder taken from reference TRBV11-1 and TRBJ2-3, is EAEVAQSPRYKITEKSQAVAFWCDPISGHATLYWYRQILGQGPELLVQFQDESVVDDSQLPKDRFSAERLKGVDSTLKIQPAELGDSAMYLCASSLARGFVSIGTDTQYFGPGTRLTVL.

The rearrangement joins TRBV10-3 to TRBJ2-3, with 9 bases lining up with TRBD2. V lost 6 bases and J lost 11; bases outside the gene matches: 6. This CDR3 has 12 amino acids. Germline values: CDR1 ENHRY, CDR2 SYGVKD. As DNA, the CDR3 is TGTGCCATCAGAATCTCTAGCGGGAAGCAGTATTTT. It translates to CAIRISSGKQYF.

This chain uses TRBV6-5 with TRBJ2-5, with D possibly being TRBD1 or TRBD2 (5 bases each). Per the germline V gene, CDR1 is MNHEY and CDR2 is SVGAGI. The CDR3 sequence is 17 residues long. V was pared by 2 bases and J by 2 bases, with 18 bases between. Here the CDR3 DNA reads TGTGCCAGCAGTTACAACACCATGAGAGGGGAACAAGAGACCCAGTACTTC. Residues: CASSYNTMRGEQETQYF.

This chain links TRBV18 with TRBJ1-2, with D tentatively TRBD1 (5 bases). Looked up from germline, CDR1 is KGHSH and CDR2 is LQKENI. Trimming removed 1 base at V and 1 base at J, with 19 bases between. CDR3 length equals 18 residues. CDR3 nucleotides: TGTGCCAGCTCACCACAGGTTTCTCTGGACATGAGTAACTATGGCTACACCTTC. This codes for CASSPQVSLDMSNYGYTF.

The chain links TRBV7-8 to TRBJ2-1; 14 bases agree with TRBD2. V was pared by 4 bases and J by 1 base, with 6 bases of the junction left unmatched. The CDR3 contains 18 residues. CDR1 and CDR2 from the germline V gene are SGHVS and FQNEAQ. CDR3 coding DNA: TGTGCCAGCAGCTCCCCGGGACTAGCGGGGGAATCCTACAATGAGCAGTTCTTC. Protein product: CASSSPGLAGESYNEQFF.

About this clonotype itself: With a much larger clone just one base away, this may be a read error. The chain carries TRBV20-1 and TRBJ2-5; TRBD2 matches at 12 bases. CDR3 length: 15 amino acids. CDR1 and CDR2 (germline): DFQATT, SNEGSKA (reference sequence). CDR3 in amino acids: CCARDTSGGRETQYF. CDR3 sequence (DNA): TGCTGTGCTAGAGATACTAGCGGGGGGAGGGAGACCCAGTACTTC.

This chain joins TRBV1 and TRBJ2-7. TRBV1 is given as a pseudogene. This CDR3 comprises 12 residues. The DNA of the CDR3 is TGCACCAGCAGCCGGCATACCTACGAGCAGTACGTC. Encoded protein: CTSSRHTYEQYV.

This clonotype was detected a few times. The CDR3 DNA follows: TGTGCCAGTCACTTTACAGGGATTTTCGCCTACGAGCAGTACTTC. It codes for CASHFTGIFAYEQYF. This chain connects TRBV21-1 to TRBJ2-7; the table's D call, TRBD1, was not checked against the DNA. TRBV21-1 is an annotated pseudogene. The CDR3 has 15 amino acids.

This clonotype was observed a few times. This chain joins TRBV4-3 and TRBJ1-1, with D perhaps TRBD1 (6 bases). Looked up from germline, CDR1 is LGHNA and CDR2 is YSLEER. The CDR3 is 15 amino acids. Trimming removed 0 bases at V and 0 bases at J, with 8 bases between. CDR3 sequence reads: CASSQETGLNTEAFF. The CDR3 DNA is TGCGCCAGCAGCCAAGAAACAGGGCTGAACACTGAAGCTTTCTTT.

This clonotype appeared a few times. The chain links TRBV20-1 to TRBJ1-4; possible D gene TRBD1, 5 bases. This CDR3 comprises 13 residues. Germline values: CDR1 DFQATT, CDR2 SNEGSKA (reference sequence). For the CDR3, the DNA is TGCAGCGTCCTAGGGGCAACTAATGAAAAACTGTTTTTT. As protein: CSVLGATNEKLFF.

This clonotype turned up a few times. This chain connects TRBV10-2 to TRBJ2-5; 7 bases agree with TRBD1. The CDR3 is 14 residues long. The trim removed 10 bases at V and 5 bases at J, leaving 13 bases unmatched. Germline loops: CDR1 WSHSY, CDR2 SAAADI. CDR3 protein: CATVGTAHGETQYF. DNA for the CDR3: TGCGCCACCGTAGGGACAGCTCACGGGGAGACCCAGTACTTC.